Listed below are T cell receptor beta chains from one sample, sequenced in a study of blood T cell repertoires in COVID-19. Assay used: immunoSEQ multiplex PCR; TCRdb lists only in-frame clones, some missing. The data contain about 180,000 clones, more than 80% of them singletons. Material: PBMCs or T cells enriched from blood (not recorded which). These receptors originate from a man aged 40-49 years who had recovered from COVID-19. The CDR3 runs from the conserved cysteine through the conserved F or W. D genes are given only for firm matches. Clone size is shown for a subset of rows, as once, few, many or a class of expanded clone.

>TRBV12-3/TRBV12-4|TRBJ2-1|TRBD2|11|NA
CATLTGGEQFF
TGTGCCACCCTTACGGGGGGAGAGCAGTTCTTC
>TRBV2|TRBJ1-5|TRBD1|15|NA
CASSESGGSNQPQHF
TGTGCCAGCAGTGAATCAGGGGGGAGCAATCAGCCCCAGCATTTT
>TRBV4-1|TRBJ1-2|NA|14|NA
CASSHAGVNYGYTF
TGCGCCAGCAGCCATGCAGGGGTTAACTATGGCTACACCTTC
>TRBV5-1|TRBJ2-2|TRBD2|16|NA
CASSTGAGVNTGELFF
TGCGCCAGCAGCACCGGAGCGGGAGTGAACACCGGGGAGCTGTTTTTT
>TRBV2|TRBJ2-7|NA|18|NA
CASSEALGLAGRYYEQYF
TGTGCCAGCAGTGAAGCGCTTGGGCTAGCCGGTCGTTACTACGAGCAGTACTTC
>TRBV11-2|TRBJ1-1|NA|13|NA
CASSIFRDTEAFF
TGTGCCAGCAGCATATTCCGGGACACTGAAGCTTTCTTT
>TRBV9|TRBJ1-3|TRBD1|14|once
CASSGGQDGNTIYF
TGTGCCAGCAGCGGCGGACAGGATGGAAACACCATATATTTT
>TRBV7-9|TRBJ2-1|NA|15|NA
CASSLRGIANNEQFF
TGTGCCAGCAGCTTAAGAGGAATAGCAAACAATGAGCAGTTCTTC
>TRBV11-1|TRBJ1-1|NA|13|NA
CASQGGWNTEAFF
TGTGCCAGCCAAGGAGGATGGAACACTGAAGCTTTCTTT
>TRBV30|TRBJ1-2|NA|13|NA
CAWSVGGTYGYTF
TGTGCCTGGAGTGTAGGGGGAACCTATGGCTACACCTTC
>TRBV5-1|TRBJ1-1|TRBD1|13|NA
CASSFDRATEAFF
TGCGCCAGCAGCTTCGACAGGGCCACTGAAGCTTTCTTT
>TRBV11-2|TRBJ2-2|NA|14|NA
CASSLSTNTGELFF
TGTGCCAGCAGCTTATCTACGAACACCGGGGAGCTGTTTTTT
>TRBV24-1|TRBJ2-2|NA|16|NA
CATSDLGGQNTGELFF
TGTGCCACCAGTGATTTGGGAGGTCAGAACACCGGGGAGCTGTTTTTT
>TRBV5-1|TRBJ2-7|TRBD1|17|NA
CASSHWDRGAVSYEQYF
TGCGCCAGCAGCCATTGGGACAGGGGGGCGGTGTCCTACGAGCAGTACTTC
>TRBV18|TRBJ1-2|TRBD1|18|NA
CASSTKSGTGAISYGYTF
TGTGCCAGCTCTACCAAAAGCGGGACAGGGGCAATCTCCTATGGCTACACCTTC
>TRBV6-5|TRBJ2-5|TRBD2|15|NA
CASSRSSGGQETQYF
TGTGCCAGCAGTCGGAGTAGCGGGGGGCAAGAGACCCAGTACTTC
>TRBV6-5|TRBJ1-2|NA|14|NA
CASSKQTETYGYTF
TGTGCCAGCAGTAAGCAGACAGAGACTTATGGCTACACCTTC
>TRBV28|TRBJ2-3|TRBD1|17|NA
CASSLGLRTGSTDTQYF
TGTGCCAGCAGTTTAGGGTTGAGGACAGGGTCGACAGATACGCAGTATTTT
>TRBV2|TRBJ1-5|TRBD1|15|NA
CASSHLDRQRMPQHF
TGTGCCAGCAGTCACCTGGACAGGCAGAGGATGCCCCAGCATTTT
>TRBV15|TRBJ2-6|NA|18|NA
CATSREHGEPSGANVLTF
TGTGCCACCAGCAGAGAACACGGGGAACCCTCTGGGGCCAACGTCCTGACTTTC
>TRBV28|TRBJ2-1|TRBD1|14|NA
CASSPLGTANEQFF
TGTGCCAGCAGTCCCTTGGGGACAGCCAATGAGCAGTTCTTC
>TRBV21-1|TRBJ2-3|NA|17|NA
CASSKAGLAGSEDTQYF
TGTGCCAGCAGCAAAGCAGGACTAGCGGGGTCGGAAGATACGCAGTATTTT
>TRBV12-3/TRBV12-4|TRBJ2-7|NA|13|NA
CASSLRESYEQYF
TGTGCCAGCAGTTTAAGGGAGTCCTACGAGCAGTACTTC
>TRBV6-6|TRBJ2-7|NA|16|few
CASRGAGGGATYEQYF
TGTGCCAGCAGGGGAGCTGGTGGGGGGGCCACCTACGAGCAGTACTTC
>TRBV19|TRBJ1-2|TRBD1|17|NA
CASSKGQGSSFNYGYTF
TGTGCCAGTAGTAAGGGACAGGGCTCCTCTTTTAACTATGGCTACACCTTC
>TRBV27|TRBJ1-1|TRBD1|14|NA
CASSINSGGTEAFF
TGTGCCAGCAGTATAAACTCAGGGGGCACTGAAGCTTTCTTT
>TRBV6-5|TRBJ1-4|NA|13|NA
CAPARGRDEKLFF
TGTGCTCCGGCACGGGGGAGGGACGAAAAACTGTTTTTT
>TRBV11-3|TRBJ1-1|NA|16|NA
CASSHRILREAAEAFF
TGTGCCAGCAGCCATAGGATCCTCAGGGAGGCCGCTGAAGCTTTCTTT
>TRBV20-1|TRBJ2-1|NA|9|NA
CSATQKQFF
TGCAGTGCTACCCAGAAGCAGTTCTTC
>TRBV30|TRBJ2-1|NA|11|NA
CAWSGGDEQFF
TGTGCCTGGAGTGGCGGCGATGAGCAGTTCTTC
>TRBV7-7|TRBJ1-5|TRBD1|17|NA
CASSDLRTGGGNQPQHF
TGTGCTAGCAGCGATCTTCGGACAGGGGGCGGCAATCAGCCCCAGCATTTT
>TRBV30|TRBJ2-7|NA|12|once
CAWIEGPEEQYF
TGTGCCTGGATTGAGGGCCCCGAGGAGCAGTACTTC
>TRBV10-3|TRBJ1-2|TRBD1|15|NA
CAISEFTGGGYGYTF
TGTGCCATCAGTGAGTTCACAGGGGGCGGCTATGGCTACACCTTC
>TRBV4-2|TRBJ2-7|NA|16|NA
CASSQGTNGRNREQYF
TGTGCCAGCAGCCAAGGCACGAACGGGAGAAATCGCGAGCAGTACTTC
>TRBV2|TRBJ1-1|NA|12|NA
CASSELWGSAFF
TGTGCCAGCAGTGAGTTGTGGGGCTCAGCTTTCTTT
>TRBV3-1/TRBV3-2|TRBJ1-1|NA|13|NA
CASSPIQNTEAFF
TGTGCCAGCAGCCCAATACAGAACACTGAAGCTTTCTTT
>TRBV4-1|TRBJ2-6|NA|16|NA
CASSQGAGVGANVLTF
TGCGCCAGCAGCCAAGGAGCAGGGGTTGGGGCCAACGTCCTGACTTTC
>TRBV7-9|TRBJ1-2|NA|12|few
CASRGEGPGYTF
TGTGCCAGCAGGGGGGAGGGGCCGGGCTACACCTTC
>TRBV7-6|TRBJ2-1|NA|12|NA
CASSRYRTEQFF
TGTGCCAGCAGCCGATATAGAACTGAGCAGTTCTTC
>TRBV21-1|TRBJ1-1|NA|14|NA
CASSGTTMNTEAFF
TGTGCCAGCAGCGGGACAACTATGAACACTGAAGCTTTCTTT
>TRBV29-1|TRBJ1-1|NA|13|once
CSVGGHSTFEAFF
TGCAGCGTTGGGGGACACAGCACTTTTGAAGCTTTCTTT
>TRBV6-5|TRBJ2-7|TRBD2|14|few
CASKREGTHYEQYF
TGTGCCAGCAAACGGGAGGGAACCCACTACGAGCAGTACTTC
>TRBV7-3|TRBJ1-1|NA|14|NA
CASSLFPGGTEAFF
TGTGCCAGCAGCTTATTTCCGGGGGGCACTGAAGCTTTCTTT
>TRBV19|TRBJ2-2|NA|14|NA
CASSIDRNTGELFF
TGTGCCAGTAGTATAGACAGGAACACCGGGGAGCTGTTTTTT
>TRBV20-1|TRBJ2-5|NA|11|NA
CSASPGETQYF
TGCAGTGCTAGCCCGGGAGAGACCCAGTACTTC
>TRBV21-1|TRBJ1-2|NA|13|NA
CASSLTGSRGYTF
TGTGCCAGCAGCCTTACAGGCTCAAGGGGCTACACCTTC